A single sample is the source of the 15 T cell receptor beta chains below, sequenced in a study of T cell clonality in common variable immunodeficiency. Study-wide points: Fewer deletions and N-nucleotide insertions were reportedly seen in common variable immunodeficiency TCR beta sequences.

Profiled with immunoSEQ multiplex PCR; TCRdb holds only in-frame clones, not every one. Observed in the sample are some 34,000 clones, none of them singletons. These receptors are not linked to any known antigen. Sequencing input: peripheral blood mononuclear cells. The origin of the receptors is a human donor with common variable immunodeficiency.

This clone occurred a few times. Read data end 3 residues before the CDR3 end; the end is taken from the germline J gene. The V and J genes are TRBV6-4 and TRBJ1-2, with TRBD1 matching 9 bases. V lost 3 bases, J lost 6 bases, and 5 bases stayed unmatched. Germline lookup yields CDR1 MRHNA and CDR2 SNTAGT. There are 14 residues in the CDR3. CDR3 DNA (partial): TGTGCCAGCAGTGAAAACAGGGGGCTGGATGGC. Translation: CASSENRGLDG. The whole CDR3 protein reads CASSENRGLDGYTF.

This clone was seen many times. From the germline J gene comes the end of the CDR3, since the read stops 3 residues before it. The chain employs TRBV24-1 and TRBJ2-1; 11 bases line up with TRBD2. CDR3 length: 16 amino acids. V dropped 3 bases and J dropped 5; count of bases not matched to a gene: 5. CDR1 is KGHDR, CDR2 SFDVKD, per germline. The covered CDR3 bases are TGTGCCACCAGTGATCCACTAGCGGGAGAAAACAATGAG. This codes for CATSDPLAGENNE. The whole CDR3 reads CATSDPLAGENNEQFF.

Notes on this clone: The read stops 3 residues short of the end of the CDR3; the missing end is completed from the germline J gene. The chain combines TRBV11-3 with TRBJ1-3; D is uncertain. Germline V gives CDR1 SGHNT, CDR2 YENEEA. The CDR3 length is 12 residues. The CDR3: CASRRTLAGIYF. Partial CDR3 DNA: TGTGCCAGCAGGCGCACCCTAGCGGGG.

The table lists this clone with a few counts. The read comes to an end 3 residues before the CDR3 does, leaving the germline J gene to fill in the end. J is TRBJ2-5 and V is TRBV2; the D is unclear. Germline V gene sequence: CDR1 SNHLY, CDR2 FYNNEI. V shed 5 bases and J shed 4 bases, with 8 bases lying between them. The CDR3 sequence is 12 residues long. CDR3 loop: CASSLNTETQYF. The part of the CDR3 DNA that was read is TGTGCCAGCAGTTTAAACACAGAGACC.

By share, this clone counts as medium-sized. Read sequence stops 3 residues before the CDR3 end, and the germline J gene provides the missing end. V and J are TRBV20-1 and TRBJ2-1; a weak D match, TRBD2 (6 bases). Per the germline V gene, CDR1 is DFQATT and CDR2 is SNEGSKA (reference sequence). The ends were cut back, 6 bases at V and 0 bases at J, with 18 bases in the middle. There are 16 residues in the CDR3. The CDR3 sequence: CSAKFGGISSYNEQFF. The covered CDR3 bases are TGCAGTGCCAAATTTGGCGGGATCAGCTCCTACAATGAG.

In this sample, this clone turned up a few times. The read is 3 residues too short to cover the CDR3 end, so that end is filled in from the germline J gene. This chain joins TRBV7-9 and TRBJ2-5; D possibly corresponds to TRBD2 (5 bases). The CDR3 is 14 amino acids. Per germline, CDR1 SEHNR and CDR2 FQNEAQ (reference sequence). Trimming cost V 5 bases and J 0 bases, with 10 bases left between them. The sequenced part of the CDR3 DNA is TGTGCCAGCAGCCACCAACTAGACCAAGAGACC. Protein product: CASSHQLDQET. The CDR3 in its entirety is CASSHQLDQETQYF.

A word on this clone: The CDR3 goes on 3 residues after the read ends, and that part is filled in from the germline J gene. The chain links TRBV13 to TRBJ2-7; 10 bases are a match to TRBD2. V lost 2 bases to trimming and J lost 2 bases; unmatched junction nucleotides: 6. The V gene's germline CDR1 is PRHDT and CDR2 FYEKMQ (reference sequence). The CDR3 extends over 16 amino acids. The chain's CDR3 is CASSLYRAGGTYEQYF. CDR3 bases read: TGTGCCAGCAGCTTATACCGAGCGGGGGGGACCTACGAG. The whole variable domain, filled in from reference TRBV13 and TRBJ2-7, reads AAGVIQSPRHLIKEKRETATLKCYPIPRHDTVYWYQQGPGQDPQFLISFYEKMQSDKGSIPDRFSAQQFSDYHSELNMSSLELGDSALYFCASSLYRAGGTYEQYFGPGTRLTVT.

This clone has a handful of counts. Incomplete CDR3 DNA: TGTGCCAGCAGTTACAGGGACAGCTATCAGCCC. Residues: CASSYRDSYQP. The whole CDR3 region reads CASSYRDSYQPQHF. This chain joins TRBV2 and TRBJ1-5; 7 bases match TRBD1. The read ends 3 residues early relative to the CDR3; the germline J gene fills the gap. Germline V lookup: CDR1 SNHLY, CDR2 FYNNEI. Unmatched junction bases numbered 6, after V lost 5 bases and J lost 5 bases. There are 14 residues in the CDR3. The variable domain in full, completed from reference TRBV2 and TRBJ1-5, reads EPEVTQTPSHQVTQMGQEVILRCVPISNHLYFYWYRQILGQKVEFLVSFYNNEISEKSEIFDDQFSVERPDGSNFTLKIRSTKLEDSAMYFCASSYRDSYQPQHFGDGTRLSIL.

There are many counts of this clone. The read terminates 3 residues ahead of where the CDR3 ends, so the germline J gene completes it. This chain links TRBV7-2 with TRBJ2-3; D gene unclear. CDR3 length: 13 amino acids. Trimming cost V 6 bases and J 6 bases, with 13 bases left between them. Germline CDR1 SGHTA, CDR2 FQGNSA. The CDR3 DNA, read in part, is TGTGCCAGCAGAGTAGCAGCTGCGGATACG. Translating it yields CASRVAAADT. The complete CDR3 reads CASRVAAADTQYF.

A remark on this clone: Coverage ceases 3 residues before the CDR3 finishes, and the germline J gene fills in the end. The chain carries TRBV6-2 or TRBV6-3 and TRBJ2-3; D may be TRBD1 (6 bases). Per the germline V gene, CDR1 is MNHEY and CDR2 is SVGEGT. The length of the CDR3 is 14 residues. The germline V and J ends were trimmed by 5 bases and 3 bases, with 12 bases remaining between them. The CDR3 DNA, read in part, is TGTGCCAGCAGTGACAGGTCGAGGACAGATACG. Translation gives CASSDRSRTDT. The CDR3 reads in full as CASSDRSRTDTQYF.

By frequency in the sample, this clone is medium-sized. The read comes to an end 3 residues before the CDR3 does, leaving the germline J gene to fill in the end. This chain joins TRBV5-4 and TRBJ2-3; tentatively, D is TRBD2 (6 bases). V gave up 0 bases and J gave up 3 bases, with 11 bases separating them. Germline CDR1 reads SGHNT; CDR2 reads YYREEE (reference sequence). The CDR3 is 15 amino acids. The CDR3: CASSLGGNPTDTQYF. CDR3 DNA (partial): TGTGCCAGCAGCTTGGGCGGGAATCCGACAGATACG.

This clone came up a few times. The read is 3 residues too short to cover the CDR3 end, so that end is filled in from the germline J gene. This chain uses TRBV20-1 with TRBJ2-7; 8 nucleotides align to TRBD1. CDR1 is DFQATT, CDR2 SNEGSKA, per germline (reference sequence). This CDR3 region has 17 residues. Germline trimming cut 0 bases from V and 1 base from J; bases unmatched to any gene: 11. CDR3 region: CSARDNVDREYSYEQYF. The CDR3 bases that were read are TGCAGTGCTAGAGACAACGTGGACAGGGAATATTCCTACGAG.

This clone was observed many times. The read comes to an end 3 residues before the CDR3 does, leaving the germline J gene to fill in the end. V and J are TRBV7-6 and TRBJ2-2; 7 bases match TRBD1. The CDR3 sequence is 15 residues long. Trimming took 1 base from V and 4 from J; bases not matched to a gene: 3. Per the germline V gene, CDR1 is SGHVS and CDR2 is FNYEAQ. Partial CDR3 DNA: TGTGCCAGCAGCTTAGAGACAGGGCCCACCGGGGAG. Its translation is CASSLETGPTGE. The entire CDR3 reads CASSLETGPTGELFF.

This clone turned up a few times. Read data end 3 residues before the CDR3 end; the end is taken from the germline J gene. V and J are TRBV7-2 and TRBJ2-5; 11 bases map to TRBD2. Germline CDR1 reads SGHTA; CDR2 reads FQGNSA. Losses at the gene ends were 2 bases for V and 2 bases for J; bases not matched to a gene: 1. The CDR3 extends over 15 amino acids. CDR3 bases read: TGTGCCAGCAGCTTACTAGCGGGAGGACAAGAGACC. Translated: CASSLLAGGQET. The entire CDR3 sequence reads CASSLLAGGQETQYF.

The sample holds a few counts of this clone. The read ends 3 residues early relative to the CDR3; the germline J gene fills the gap. The chain recombines TRBV11-1 with TRBJ1-2; D might be TRBD1 (5 bases). The germline CDR1 and CDR2 sequences are SGHAT and FQDESV (reference sequence). The CDR3 covers 14 residues. The germline V and J ends were trimmed by 1 base and 4 bases, with 10 bases remaining between them. Partial CDR3 DNA: TGTGCCAGCAGCTTAGGACAGACAAGCTATGGC. Translating it yields CASSLGQTSYG. The whole CDR3 sequence reads CASSLGQTSYGYTF.